The 25 T cell receptor beta chains listed next were all sequenced from one sample in a study of PD-L1 blockade in urothelial cancer. The time point is: pretreatment peripheral blood. The method was immunoSEQ multiplex PCR; TCRdb's version includes in-frame clones alone and lacks a portion of them. The sample carries some 56,000 clones, about 85% recorded once. This specimen consisted of PBMCs, obtained around atezolizumab (anti-PD-L1) treatment. These receptors all stem from a man in his 70s with urothelial cancer.

The J gene is TRBJ2-7, the V gene TRBV27; 12 bases map to TRBD2. Germline values: CDR1 MNHEY, CDR2 SMNVEV (reference sequence). V lost 2 bases to trimming and J lost 6 bases; unmatched junction nucleotides: 8. The CDR3 is made up of 16 amino acids. The CDR3 coding sequence is TGTGCCAGCAGTTTACCAATGGGACTAGCGGGTATCGAGCAGTACTTC. It translates to CASSLPMGLAGIEQYF.

This chain uses TRBV28 with TRBJ2-1; TRBD2 agrees at 10 bases. CDR1 is MDHEN and CDR2 is SYDVKM in the germline V gene. V was pared by 6 bases and J by 2 bases, with 10 bases of the junction left unmatched. The CDR3 is 17 amino acids. The CDR3 spells CASRPEVAGGPYNEQFF. The CDR3 coding sequence is TGTGCCAGCAGACCCGAAGTAGCGGGAGGCCCCTACAATGAGCAGTTCTTC.

The chain carries TRBV15 and TRBJ1-3; D uncertain. Germline loops: CDR1 LNHNV, CDR2 YYDKDF (reference sequence). The CDR3 spans 15 residues. With 1 base removed from V and 2 bases from J, the gap between germline ends came to 9 bases. CDR3 coding DNA: TGTGCCACCAGCAGAGGGCGGGGTCCTGGAAACACCATATATTTT. Translating it yields CATSRGRGPGNTIYF.

The rearrangement uses TRBV11-2 and TRBJ2-5, with TRBD2 matching 10 bases. Germline V lookup: CDR1 SGHAT, CDR2 FQNNGV. J gave up 5 bases and V 4 bases, and 7 bases lay outside the gene matches. CDR3 length equals 15 residues. CDR3 coding DNA: TGTGCCAGCAGCTCCGTAACTAGCGGGACCGAGACCCAGTACTTC. Protein sequence: CASSSVTSGTETQYF.

The J gene is TRBJ1-2, the V gene TRBV4-1; 8 bases map to TRBD1. Germline V lookup: CDR1 MGHRA, CDR2 YSYEKL. V lost 2 bases, J lost 2 bases, and 4 bases stayed unmatched. The CDR3 loop spans 15 amino acids. The CDR3 spells CASSQRGQVNYGYTF. DNA for the CDR3: TGCGCCAGCAGCCAAAGGGGACAGGTAAACTATGGCTACACCTTC.

This chain joins TRBV4-1 and TRBJ1-1, with D unclear. The CDR3 is 14 residues long. Germline CDR1 is MGHRA and CDR2 is YSYEKL. Trimming shortened V by 4 bases and J by 1 base, and 10 bases separated the two germline ends. The CDR3 DNA reads TGCGCCAGCAGCCGAAGCGTTGAGAACACTGAAGCTTTCTTT. It translates to CASSRSVENTEAFF.

This chain joins TRBV6-1 and TRBJ2-7; TRBD1 might be the D (5 bases). Deletions cut 8 bases from V and 6 bases from J, with 14 bases between. There are 12 residues in the CDR3. The germline CDR1 and CDR2 sequences are MNHNS and SASEGT. The CDR3 loop reads CASRKGSGEQYF. The CDR3 DNA follows: TGTGCCAGCCGGAAGGGGTCGGGCGAGCAGTACTTC.

The genes are TRBV7-8 and TRBJ1-5; 10 nucleotides agree with TRBD1. The V gene end was trimmed by 5 bases and the J gene end by 6 bases; junction bases not matched to a gene: 13. This CDR3 contains 17 residues. Germline V gene sequence: CDR1 SGHVS, CDR2 FQNEAQ. In nucleotides, the CDR3 is TGTGCCAGCAGCGCGGGACAGGGGAAAGGCGCGGGTCAGCCCCAGCATTTT. Amino acid sequence: CASSAGQGKGAGQPQHF.

This clone has just one count. V and J are TRBV9 and TRBJ2-1, with D possibly being TRBD1 (6 bases). Trimming stripped 2 bases from V and 9 bases from J, with 9 bases between. Per the germline V gene, CDR1 is SGDLS and CDR2 is YYNGEE. This CDR3 region has 12 residues. The CDR3 region is CASSVRGIEQFF. The DNA of the CDR3 is TGTGCCAGCAGCGTCAGGGGTATTGAGCAGTTCTTC.

The rearrangement uses TRBV5-1 and TRBJ2-3; TRBD2 matches 15 bases. Germline lookup yields CDR1 SGHRS and CDR2 YFSETQ. The CDR3 has 17 amino acids. V lost 4 bases and J lost 14; bases outside the gene matches: 17. DNA of the CDR3: TGCGCCAGCAGCCAAGGACTAGCGGGAGGGCAACACAGATACGCGTATTTT. This sequence encodes CASSQGLAGGQHRYAYF. Variable domain in full (rest from reference TRBV5-1 and TRBJ2-3): KAGVTQTPRYLIKTRGQQVTLSCSPISGHRSVSWYQQTPGQGLQFLFEYFSETQRNKGNFPGRFSGRQFSNSRSEMNVSTLELGDSALYLCASSQGLAGGQHRYAYFGPGTRLTVL.

The rearrangement links TRBV15 to TRBJ1-1; D gene uncertain. Deletions cut 0 bases from V and 5 bases from J, with 4 bases between. Germline V gene data show CDR1 as LNHNV and CDR2 as YYDKDF (reference sequence). This CDR3 spans 12 amino acids. CDR3 DNA: TGTGCCACCAGCAGAGATCAGACTGAAGCTTTCTTT. The encoded protein is CATSRDQTEAFF.

This clone has a handful of counts. This rearrangement joins TRBV6-1 to TRBJ2-7, with D hard to call. Trimming cost V 3 bases and J 3 bases, with 3 bases left between them. CDR1 and CDR2 from the germline V gene are MNHNS and SASEGT. The CDR3 has 11 residues. CDR3 nucleotide sequence: TGTGCCAGCAGTGATAACTACGAGCAGTACTTC. Protein sequence: CASSDNYEQYF.

V gene TRBV10-1 combines with J gene TRBJ2-1; 10 bases match TRBD1. The CDR3 runs 13 residues. Trimming removed 8 bases from V and 7 bases from J; junction bases left unmatched: 5. Germline CDR1 and CDR2: WNHNN and SYGVQD (reference sequence). CDR3 coding DNA: TGCGCCAGCGCCGGGACAGGGGATAATGAGCAGTTCTTC. It yields the protein CASAGTGDNEQFF.

The V and J genes are TRBV9 and TRBJ1-2; D might be TRBD1 (5 bases). Trimming cost V 0 bases and J 7 bases, with 13 bases left between them. The length of the CDR3 is 14 residues. CDR1 SGDLS and CDR2 YYNGEE come from the germline V gene. CDR3 residues: CASSVADTPAGYTF. In nucleotides, the CDR3 is TGTGCCAGCAGCGTAGCGGACACTCCGGCTGGCTACACCTTC.

The chain uses TRBV27 and TRBJ2-3; 8 positions agree with TRBD2. The CDR3 runs to 17 residues. The V and J ends lost 0 bases and 1 base, in that order; junction bases with no gene match: 6. Germline assignment: CDR1 MNHEY and CDR2 SMNVEV (reference sequence). In nucleotides, the CDR3 is TGTGCCAGCAGTTTATCCCTTTCGGGAGGGGGCACAGATACGCAGTATTTT. Protein sequence: CASSLSLSGGGTDTQYF.

The CDR3 DNA reads as TGTGCCAGCAGTGACGTTTTGTACAGCAACACCTACGAGCAGTACTTC. Its protein is CASSDVLYSNTYEQYF. The chain links TRBV6-1 to TRBJ2-7; no clear D. The CDR3 is 16 residues long. Per germline, CDR1 MNHNS and CDR2 SASEGT. V was trimmed by 3 bases and J by 2 bases, leaving 17 bases between them.

The count of this clone is one. The chain uses TRBV28 and TRBJ2-7; D might be TRBD1 (6 bases). The CDR3 consists of 14 residues. Deletions cut 3 bases from V and 6 bases from J, with 15 bases between. Per the germline V gene, CDR1 is MDHEN and CDR2 is SYDVKM. For the CDR3, the DNA is TGTGCCAGCAGTTTCACAGGGTTATCACTCGAGCAGTACTTC. This encodes CASSFTGLSLEQYF.

The V gene is TRBV6-1, the J gene TRBJ2-7, with TRBD2 matching over 10 bases. Germline CDR1 reads MNHNS; CDR2 reads SASEGT. The CDR3 loop spans 14 amino acids. The junction had 4 bases not matched to a gene; V was cut back by 3 bases and J by 5 bases. This CDR3 is CASSERSGRDEQYF. The CDR3 DNA reads TGTGCCAGCAGTGAGCGGAGCGGGAGGGACGAGCAGTACTTC.

This chain uses TRBV5-1 with TRBJ1-2, with 8 nucleotides matching TRBD1. Germline V CDR1 and CDR2: SGHRS, YFSETQ. Losses at the gene ends were 0 bases for V and 7 bases for J; bases not matched to a gene: 5. The CDR3 spans 14 residues. The CDR3 coding sequence is TGCGCCAGCAGCTTGGACAGGGGGACGGGTGGCTACACCTTC. Translation gives CASSLDRGTGGYTF.

The chain employs TRBV7-9 and TRBJ1-1, with D possibly TRBD1 on 6 matching bases. This CDR3 contains 13 residues. Germline lookup yields CDR1 SEHNR and CDR2 FQNEAQ (reference sequence). Trimming pared 5 bases from V and 5 bases from J, leaving 12 bases between. The CDR3 nucleotides are TGTGCCAGCAGCCCTCAGGGGAGTACTGAAGCTTTCTTT. As protein: CASSPQGSTEAFF.

Only a few counts were recorded for this clone. V usage is TRBV5-1 and J usage is TRBJ1-4; weak D call: TRBD1 (5 bases). This CDR3 contains 14 residues. Deletions cut 2 bases from V and 8 bases from J, with 13 bases between. CDR1 is SGHRS and CDR2 is YFSETQ in the germline V gene. CDR3 in DNA: TGCGCCAGCAGCTTTGTGCAGGGCCAGGAAAAACTGTTTTTT. As protein: CASSFVQGQEKLFF.

J is TRBJ2-7 and V is TRBV28, with 7 bases lining up with TRBD1. Trimming removed 7 bases from V and 6 bases from J; junction bases left unmatched: 12. This CDR3 is 14 amino acids long. Per germline, CDR1 MDHEN and CDR2 SYDVKM. The CDR3 region is CASTPEGAVSEQYF. The CDR3 bases are TGTGCCAGCACCCCAGAGGGGGCGGTAAGCGAGCAGTACTTC. Using reference TRBV28 and TRBJ2-7 for the parts outside the CDR3, the full variable domain is DVKVTQSSRYLVKRTGEKVFLECVQDMDHENMFWYRQDPGLGLRLIYFSYDVKMKEKGDIPEGYSVSREKKERFSLILESASTNQTSMYLCASTPEGAVSEQYFGPGTRLTVT.

The V gene is TRBV2, the J gene TRBJ2-1; 12 bases align to TRBD2. Per the germline V gene, CDR1 is SNHLY and CDR2 is FYNNEI. The CDR3 length is 15 residues. V dropped 6 bases and J dropped 10; count of bases not matched to a gene: 10. CDR3 residues: CASRKLAGGFSEQFF. The CDR3 nucleotides are TGTGCCAGCAGGAAACTAGCGGGGGGATTCAGCGAGCAGTTCTTC.

This rearrangement joins TRBV28 to TRBJ2-5; perhaps TRBD2 as D (5 bases). This CDR3 is built from 14 residues. Germline V gives CDR1 MDHEN, CDR2 SYDVKM. The V and J ends lost 4 bases and 5 bases respectively, with 14 bases between them. CDR3 bases: TGTGCCAGCAGTTCGGAAGGTGGGGAGGAGACCCAGTACTTC. Translated, it gives CASSSEGGEETQYF.

The chain recombines TRBV13 with TRBJ1-1; possibly TRBD1 for D (6 bases). V lost 0 bases, J lost 1 base, and 12 bases lay in between. Germline V gives CDR1 PRHDT, CDR2 FYEKMQ (reference sequence). The CDR3 loop spans 16 amino acids. CDR3 loop: CASSLGLQGPNTEAFF. In nucleotides, the CDR3 is TGTGCCAGCAGCTTAGGCCTGCAGGGGCCGAACACTGAAGCTTTCTTT.